Listed below are T cell receptor beta chains from one sample, sequenced in a study of blood T cell repertoires in COVID-19. This table comes from immunoSEQ multiplex PCR, and its TCRdb copy is limited to in-frame clones, with some not included. Counted here are fewer than 130,000 clones, over 65% occurring once; the ten biggest clones make up roughly 3.8%. Sequences were obtained from peripheral blood. Source of these receptors: a woman of 80 years or more with acute or convalescent COVID-19. Both conserved end residues are part of each CDR3. D genes are given only for firm matches. Clone size appears in some rows only: once, few, many, or a class for an expanded clone.

v_gene: TRBV28; d_gene: TRBD2; j_gene: TRBJ2-7; abundance: NA; CDR3nt: TGTGCCAGCAGACTAGCGCCGACCTACGAGCAGTACTTC; CDR3aa: CASRLAPTYEQYF
v_gene: TRBV10-3; d_gene: TRBD2; j_gene: TRBJ2-3; abundance: NA; CDR3nt: TGTGCCATCAGCCCGGGACTAGCGGGCACAGATACGCAGTATTTT; CDR3aa: CAISPGLAGTDTQYF
v_gene: TRBV6-5; d_gene: NA; j_gene: TRBJ2-7; abundance: NA; CDR3nt: TGTGCCAGCAGTTACACCATCAGCGGCGACTACGAGCAGTACTTC; CDR3aa: CASSYTISGDYEQYF
v_gene: TRBV10-2; d_gene: NA; j_gene: TRBJ1-1; abundance: NA; CDR3nt: TGCGCCAGCTCAGCCTCCAGGGTGAACACTGAAGCTTTCTTT; CDR3aa: CASSASRVNTEAFF
v_gene: TRBV7-6; d_gene: NA; j_gene: TRBJ2-1; abundance: NA; CDR3nt: TGTGCCAGCAGCTTAGACCGAGCTAGAGGCAGCAATGAGCAGTTCTTC; CDR3aa: CASSLDRARGSNEQFF
v_gene: TRBV13; d_gene: NA; j_gene: TRBJ2-4; abundance: NA; CDR3nt: TGTGCCAGCAGCTTAGACAGCAAAAACATTCAGTACTTC; CDR3aa: CASSLDSKNIQYF
v_gene: TRBV5-1; d_gene: TRBD2; j_gene: TRBJ2-3; abundance: NA; CDR3nt: TGCGCCAGCAGCGAGCGGGTAGCGGGAGTCTTGCCAGATACGCAGTATTTT; CDR3aa: CASSERVAGVLPDTQYF
v_gene: TRBV2; d_gene: NA; j_gene: TRBJ1-5; abundance: NA; CDR3nt: TGTGCCAGCAGTGAAGCGCAGGGGCGCGATCAGCCCCAGCATTTT; CDR3aa: CASSEAQGRDQPQHF
v_gene: TRBV7-8; d_gene: NA; j_gene: TRBJ2-7; abundance: NA; CDR3nt: TGTGCCAGCAGCTTAGTACAGCAGACACAGTACTTC; CDR3aa: CASSLVQQTQYF
v_gene: TRBV12-3/TRBV12-4; d_gene: NA; j_gene: TRBJ1-2; abundance: NA; CDR3nt: TGTGCCAGCAGTTTTGCAGGGAATGGCTACACCTTC; CDR3aa: CASSFAGNGYTF
v_gene: TRBV24-1; d_gene: TRBD2; j_gene: TRBJ2-3; abundance: NA; CDR3nt: TGTGCCACCAGTGATTCCCTAGCGGGAGGAGGCACAGATACGCAGTATTTT; CDR3aa: CATSDSLAGGGTDTQYF
v_gene: TRBV29-1; d_gene: NA; j_gene: TRBJ1-1; abundance: NA; CDR3nt: TGCAGCGTCCAGGGTGTAGGTACTGAAGCTTTCTTT; CDR3aa: CSVQGVGTEAFF
v_gene: TRBV11-2; d_gene: TRBD1; j_gene: TRBJ2-5; abundance: NA; CDR3nt: TGTGCCAGCAGCTCAGGGGGAGAGACCCAGTACTTC; CDR3aa: CASSSGGETQYF
v_gene: TRBV12-5; d_gene: NA; j_gene: TRBJ1-4; abundance: NA; CDR3nt: TGTGCTAGTGGTTTAGGGGGATCTAATGAAAAACTGTTTTTT; CDR3aa: CASGLGGSNEKLFF
v_gene: TRBV12-5; d_gene: NA; j_gene: TRBJ2-5; abundance: NA; CDR3nt: TGTGCTAGTGGTCCTAACAGGGAAGAGACCCAGTACTTC; CDR3aa: CASGPNREETQYF
v_gene: TRBV3-1/TRBV3-2; d_gene: TRBD2; j_gene: TRBJ2-3; abundance: NA; CDR3nt: TGTGCCAGCAGCACCCGGGGTAGCGGGGGGGCCGGAGATACGCAGTATTTT; CDR3aa: CASSTRGSGGAGDTQYF
v_gene: TRBV6-2/TRBV6-3; d_gene: TRBD2; j_gene: TRBJ2-1; abundance: NA; CDR3nt: TGTGCCAGCAGCCAACTAGCGGGGCCTTACAATGAGCAGTTCTTC; CDR3aa: CASSQLAGPYNEQFF
v_gene: TRBV19; d_gene: NA; j_gene: TRBJ1-2; abundance: NA; CDR3nt: TGTGCCAGTAGTATAGCGAAGGCCGGAGGCTATGGCTACACCTTC; CDR3aa: CASSIAKAGGYGYTF
v_gene: TRBV10-1; d_gene: NA; j_gene: TRBJ1-3; abundance: NA; CDR3nt: TGCGCCAGCAGTTTGAGCTCTGGAAACACCATATATTTT; CDR3aa: CASSLSSGNTIYF
v_gene: TRBV13; d_gene: NA; j_gene: TRBJ2-1; abundance: NA; CDR3nt: TGTGCCAGCAGCTACCGTGGCGAGCAGTTCTTC; CDR3aa: CASSYRGEQFF
v_gene: TRBV6-2/TRBV6-3; d_gene: NA; j_gene: TRBJ2-1; abundance: NA; CDR3nt: TGTGCCAGCACCCCTCTGGGGCGGTACAATGAGCAGTTCTTC; CDR3aa: CASTPLGRYNEQFF
v_gene: TRBV24-1; d_gene: NA; j_gene: TRBJ2-7; abundance: few; CDR3nt: TGTGCCACCAGTGATTCGGGGGAGCAGTACTTC; CDR3aa: CATSDSGEQYF
v_gene: TRBV7-7; d_gene: NA; j_gene: TRBJ2-5; abundance: NA; CDR3nt: TGTGCCAGCAGCTTAAGGGGGTCCAATCAAGAGACCCAGTACTTC; CDR3aa: CASSLRGSNQETQYF
v_gene: TRBV28; d_gene: TRBD1; j_gene: TRBJ1-4; abundance: NA; CDR3nt: TGTGCCAGCAGTTTTTACGCCGGAACCAGGGGGCCTTTTCGGGAAAAACTGTTTTTT; CDR3aa: CASSFYAGTRGPFREKLFF
v_gene: TRBV19; d_gene: TRBD1; j_gene: TRBJ1-1; abundance: NA; CDR3nt: TGTGCCAGTAGTTTCTCCGGGACAGGGATTCGAGGCACTGAAGCTTTCTTT; CDR3aa: CASSFSGTGIRGTEAFF
v_gene: TRBV5-1; d_gene: TRBD2; j_gene: TRBJ2-3; abundance: NA; CDR3nt: TGCGCCAGCAGCCAAAACCTAGCGGGAGTACGCACAGATACGCAGTATTTT; CDR3aa: CASSQNLAGVRTDTQYF
v_gene: TRBV7-9; d_gene: TRBD1; j_gene: TRBJ2-3; abundance: NA; CDR3nt: TGTGCCAGCAGCTTAGAATATGGGACAGAGTCCACAGATACGCAGTATTTT; CDR3aa: CASSLEYGTESTDTQYF
v_gene: TRBV19; d_gene: TRBD2; j_gene: TRBJ2-5; abundance: few; CDR3nt: TGTGCCAGTAGTTTTCGGACTAGCGGGGGTGAGACCCAGTACTTC; CDR3aa: CASSFRTSGGETQYF
v_gene: TRBV2; d_gene: NA; j_gene: TRBJ2-7; abundance: few; CDR3nt: TGTGCCAGCAGTGAGAGGTCGGGAGCCTCGCTTCGAGGCGAGCAGTACTTC; CDR3aa: CASSERSGASLRGEQYF
v_gene: TRBV9; d_gene: TRBD2; j_gene: TRBJ2-5; abundance: NA; CDR3nt: TGTGCCAGCAGCGTGGGAGCGGGAGGCCCTGAAGAGACCCAGTACTTC; CDR3aa: CASSVGAGGPEETQYF
v_gene: TRBV7-6; d_gene: TRBD2; j_gene: TRBJ2-5; abundance: NA; CDR3nt: TGTGCCAGCCGCCCCCCCGGGGGGGTTGGGCAAGAGACCCAGTACTTC; CDR3aa: CASRPPGGVGQETQYF
v_gene: TRBV21-1; d_gene: NA; j_gene: TRBJ2-5; abundance: few; CDR3nt: TGTGCCAGCAGCGCGGGACAGCCTTTCCAAGAGACCCAGTACTTC; CDR3aa: CASSAGQPFQETQYF
v_gene: TRBV5-1; d_gene: TRBD1; j_gene: TRBJ2-7; abundance: NA; CDR3nt: TGCGCCAGCAGCCCGGGACAGCTATACTCCTACGAGCAGTACTTC; CDR3aa: CASSPGQLYSYEQYF